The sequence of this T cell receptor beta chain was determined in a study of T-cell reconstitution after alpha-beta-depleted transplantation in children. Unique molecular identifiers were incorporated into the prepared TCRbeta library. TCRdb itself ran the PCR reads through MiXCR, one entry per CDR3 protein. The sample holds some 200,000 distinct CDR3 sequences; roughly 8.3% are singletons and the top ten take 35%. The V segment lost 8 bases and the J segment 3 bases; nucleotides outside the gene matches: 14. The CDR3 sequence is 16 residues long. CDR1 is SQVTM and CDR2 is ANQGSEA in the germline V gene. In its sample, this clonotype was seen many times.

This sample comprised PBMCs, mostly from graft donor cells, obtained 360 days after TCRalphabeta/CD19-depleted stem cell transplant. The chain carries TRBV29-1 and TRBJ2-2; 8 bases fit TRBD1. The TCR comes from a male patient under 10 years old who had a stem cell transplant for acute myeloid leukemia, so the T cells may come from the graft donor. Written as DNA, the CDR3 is TGCAGCTTTCGGACAGGGTTGAAGACAGACACCGGGGAGCTGTTTTTT. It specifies CSFRTGLKTDTGELFF.